The T cell receptor beta chain described here comes from a study of metastatic and nonmetastatic thyroid tumors. Study as a whole: Malignant and benign thyroid patients had repertoires compared in peripheral blood and tumor or nodule tissue.

This clone was counted a few times. Per the original methods: A classifier for distant metastasis in papillary thyroid cancer was constructed using CDR3 differences observed across clinicopathological groups. TCRdb re-clonotyped the PCR reads via MiXCR. TCRdb assigned the V and J calls; the authors' analysis was not used. The data show several thousand clones, around 31% seen once. Thyroid surgery took place with no prior treatment in any patient. Germline-derived CDR1 and CDR2 are MNHNS and SASEGT. This CDR3 contains 15 residues. V shed 4 bases and J shed 0 bases, with 12 bases lying between them. The chain carries TRBV6-1 and TRBJ1-2, with D hard to call. The sequence was obtained from a female donor with papillary thyroid cancer or a benign thyroid nodule (not recorded which). Some clones in this sample may be carry-over from other donors' samples. The sequenced material came from adjacent normal tissue. CDR3 coding DNA: TGTGCCAGCAGTGGCCAGTCGGGAGCTAACTATGGCTACACCTTC. Translated: CASSGQSGANYGYTF.